This T cell receptor beta chain was identified during a study of control samples from healthy donors and cancer patients (dated by TCRdb to the early 2020s). Receptor amplification or capture employed the immunoSEQ multiplex PCR assay. TCRdb provides this immuneACCESS table in a form limited to in-frame rearrangements. Some clones are lacking; in checked studies, under half of them reflect an unresolved V gene, and why the rest are absent is not known. Counted in this sample were roughly 55,000 clones; about 92% of them appeared once. Roughly 1.6% of the sample is in the top ten clones. This clone appeared once. The specificity of this receptor is unknown. The record has no base qualities; no much larger clone is one base away. This clonotype was sampled from a man between 35 and 55 years old with colorectal cancer. Sequenced input: PBMCs.

The base sequence is TGTGCCAGTAGTAACAACGGACAGGGCGGCGGCTACACCTTC. The resulting protein is CASSNNGQGGGYTF. The rearranged chain carries TRBV19 and TRBJ1-2; 8 bases in the junction line up with TRBD1. From a lookup of the germline V gene (reference sequence), CDR1 and CDR2 are LNHDA and SQIVND. After removal of 4 bases from V and 8 bases from J, the junction retains 9 bases not matched to a gene. The cysteine opens and the phenylalanine closes a CDR3 of 14 amino acids. The entry retains the CDR3 DNA only, 42 bases that are in frame from base 1.